The source of this T cell receptor beta chain is a study of untreated major depressive disorder. Participants were all of European descent. Enrichment usually gave approximately 95% pure CD4+ T cells. CDR3 length: 15 residues. Germline CDR1 is MNHEY and CDR2 is SVGAGI. The V end lost 6 bases, the J end lost 0 bases, and 11 bases lay between the germline ends. Assay: immunoSEQ multiplex PCR; the TCRdb copy retains only in-frame clones and omits some. This sample has around 20,000 clones; about 93% occur once, and the top ten carry roughly 0.33%. As for this clone: No antigen is known for it.

Findings and limits, study-wide: Sequencing showed nonsignificant TRBV25-01 and TRBV02-01 differences matching flow cytometry.

Sequencing used CD4+ T cells from PBMCs. V gene TRBV6-5 combines with J gene TRBJ2-2; a possible D gene is TRBD2 (5 bases). This receptor was identified in a man aged 30-40 years in good health. The CDR3 DNA is TGTGCCAGCAGCCCGGGGATCGCGAACACCGGGGAGCTGTTTTTT. This sequence encodes CASSPGIANTGELFF.